This T cell receptor (beta chain) was found in a study of blood T cell repertoires in COVID-19. About the study: Donors in the United States, Italy and Spain gave samples during acute or convalescent COVID-19.

Germline V gene data show CDR1 as SGHTA and CDR2 as FQGTGA. Trimming shortened V by 5 bases and J by 5 bases, and 17 bases separated the two germline ends. The CDR3 covers 15 residues. Assay: immunoSEQ multiplex PCR; the TCRdb copy retains only in-frame clones and omits some. Among hundreds of thousands of clones listed, 75% to 90% were seen once. The receptor was isolated from a man aged 60 to 75 who had recovered from COVID-19. This rearrangement joins TRBV7-3 to TRBJ2-3, with a tentative D call TRBD2 (5 bases). Sequencing was done on a sample of peripheral blood. The CDR3 DNA reads TGTGCCAGCAGCCCCAAAGGAGGAGTGGTAGATACGCAGTATTTT. It is translated as CASSPKGGVVDTQYF.